The entry below gives a single T cell receptor (beta chain) sequence along with its context. Antigen: not known. The study drew at least one pre-ART and at least two post-ART PBMC samples from every donor. This record comes from a study of long-term antiretroviral therapy in people with HIV. In the study overall: First collections came about a decade before the 2015 immediate-ART recommendation.

The study's findings and limits: Diversity rose after ART but stayed below transplant donor controls. Whichever time point was examined, clones expanded before ART dominated the repertoire.

V gave up 0 bases and J gave up 6 bases, with 10 bases separating them. There are 13 residues in the CDR3. CDR1 is GTSNPN, CDR2 SVGIG, per germline (reference sequence). Investigators performed immunoSEQ version v3.0 at survey level. Libraries were prepared by immunoSEQ multiplex PCR; TCRdb keeps only in-frame clonotypes and omits some of them. This sample has fewer than 2,000 clones, with around 88% found just once. V and J are TRBV30 and TRBJ2-3; possibly TRBD2 for D (5 bases). Sequenced here: unsorted PBMCs, sampled 0.7 years after starting antiretroviral therapy. The receptor comes from a woman in her fifties or sixties with HIV. The CDR3 DNA sequence: TGTGCCTGGAGTGTAGCCGGAGGCGATACGCAGTATTTT. It encodes CAWSVAGGDTQYF. The whole variable domain, remainder taken from reference TRBV30 and TRBJ2-3, is SQTIHQWPATLVQPVGSPLSLECTVEGTSNPNLYWYRQAAGRGLQLLFYSVGIGQISSEVPQNLSASRPQDRQFILSSKKLLLSDSGFYLCAWSVAGGDTQYFGPGTRLTVL.